These 7 T cell receptor beta chains originate from one sample sequenced in a study of CD8+ T cells in alopecia areata. Extracted from the samples, RNA was reverse transcribed into cDNA to serve as the sequencing template. Repertoires were generated with immunoSEQ multiplex PCR, while TCRdb's copy carries only in-frame clones and drops some. The repertoire holds some 210,000 clones, with approximately 70% as singletons. Described treatment: oral pan-JAK inhibitor, 5-10 mg twice daily. The sequenced sample was CD4+ T cells sorted from blood, obtained between weeks 44 and 45, from a patient treated with tofacitinib. These receptors were obtained from a human donor with alopecia areata.

The gene calls are TRBV25-1 and TRBJ1-2; 11 positions agree with TRBD1. There are 15 residues in the CDR3. Germline CDR1 reads MGHDK; CDR2 reads SYGVNS. With V trimmed by 3 bases and J by 5 bases, 5 bases remained unmatched. CDR3 sequence: CASSDRTGGEYGYTF. The CDR3 DNA is TGTGCCAGCAGTGATAGGACAGGGGGCGAGTATGGCTACACCTTC.

This clone was seen just once. This chain links TRBV7-9 with TRBJ1-2; D is ambiguous. Trimming took 2 bases from V and 3 from J, leaving 16 bases between them. The CDR3 has 16 amino acids. Per the germline V gene, CDR1 is SEHNR and CDR2 is FQNEAQ (reference sequence). CDR3 sequence (DNA): TGTGCCAGCAGCTTATTAAGGGAAAGAGGAGACTATGGCTACACCTTC. It specifies CASSLLRERGDYGYTF.

This chain connects TRBV7-2 to TRBJ2-3, with 7 bases aligning to TRBD2. Looked up from germline, CDR1 is SGHTA and CDR2 is FQGNSA. The CDR3 is made up of 17 amino acids. The junction had 12 bases not matched to a gene; V was cut back by 5 bases and J by 1 base. The CDR3: CASSPRLAGGGTDTQYF. In nucleotides, the CDR3 is TGTGCCAGCAGCCCGAGACTAGCAGGTGGGGGCACAGATACGCAGTATTTT.

This chain joins TRBV9 and TRBJ1-1; 10 bases are shared with TRBD1. The CDR3 is 15 residues long. The ends lost 3 bases at V and 7 bases at J; junction bases unmatched: 9. Germline V CDR1 and CDR2: SGDLS, YYNGEE. CDR3 DNA sequence: TGTGCCAGCAGCGACGGAATCCGGGACAGGGGTGAAGCTTTCTTT. Residues: CASSDGIRDRGEAFF.

There are a few counts of this clone. The V and J genes are TRBV29-1 and TRBJ2-5; 8 bases line up with TRBD1. From germline, CDR1 is SQVTM and CDR2 ANQGSEA. Losses at the gene ends were 7 bases for V and 5 bases for J; bases not matched to a gene: 6. CDR3 length: 12 residues. The CDR3 reads CSAGQGPETQYF. CDR3 sequence (DNA): TGCAGCGCAGGACAGGGACCGGAGACCCAGTACTTC.

This chain links TRBV5-1 with TRBJ2-7, with a weak D call TRBD2 (7 bases). Trimming pared 4 bases from V and 0 bases from J, leaving 17 bases between. The CDR3 sequence is 16 residues long. Germline lookup yields CDR1 SGHRS and CDR2 YFSETQ. This chain's CDR3 is CASSQGSAGDSYEQYF. The CDR3 region has the DNA TGCGCCAGCAGCCAGGGGAGCGCGGGGGACTCCTACGAGCAGTACTTC. Combining the CDR3 with reference TRBV5-1 and TRBJ2-7 gives the whole variable domain KAGVTQTPRYLIKTRGQQVTLSCSPISGHRSVSWYQQTPGQGLQFLFEYFSETQRNKGNFPGRFSGRQFSNSRSEMNVSTLELGDSALYLCASSQGSAGDSYEQYFGPGTRLTVT.

CDR3 amino acids: CASSDSPNLSVQFF. The CDR3 bases are TGTGCCAGCAGTGACTCTCCCAATCTTTCCGTACAGTTCTTC. This sequence joins TRBV6-4 and TRBJ2-1; D gene ambiguous. The CDR3 spans 14 residues. The germline gives CDR1 MRHNA, CDR2 SNTAGT. V lost 0 bases to trimming and J lost 13 bases, with 16 bases between them.